These 14 T cell receptor beta chains were all obtained from the same sample, sequenced in a study of blood T cell repertoires in COVID-19. Profiling relied on immunoSEQ multiplex PCR, and the TCRdb table lists in-frame clones only, not all of them. The data contain approximately 200,000 clones, around four fifths of them singletons. The sample consisted of peripheral blood. These receptor sequences come from a woman aged 60 to 75 who had recovered from COVID-19.

V and J are TRBV7-2 and TRBJ2-1, with 12 bases aligning to TRBD2. The V gene end was trimmed by 5 bases and the J gene end by 5 bases; junction bases not matched to a gene: 4. The length of the CDR3 is 15 residues. The germline V gene encodes CDR1 SGHTA and CDR2 FQGNSA. DNA of the CDR3: TGTGCCAGCAGCCTTCGACTAGCGGGGGACAATGAGCAGTTCTTC. As protein: CASSLRLAGDNEQFF.

The V and J genes are TRBV5-1 and TRBJ2-5, with D possibly being TRBD1 (6 bases). With 6 bases removed from V and 5 bases from J, the gap between germline ends came to 23 bases. CDR3 size: 16 residues. Germline CDR1 is SGHRS and CDR2 is YFSETQ. The CDR3 here is CASTGPQGLSGETQYF. In DNA form, the CDR3 reads TGCGCCAGCACCGGGCCCCAGGGGCTCTCCGGGGAGACCCAGTACTTC.

J is TRBJ2-1 and V is TRBV4-2; the match to TRBD2 covers 10 bases. Germline values: CDR1 LGHNA, CDR2 YNFKEQ. V shed 1 base and J 7 bases; nucleotides not matched to a gene: 7. This CDR3 spans 16 amino acids. CDR3 sequence (DNA): TGTGCCAGCAGCCAAGGGGATGAGCGGGGGGGGAATGAGCAGTTCTTC. This sequence encodes CASSQGDERGGNEQFF.

J is TRBJ2-3 and V is TRBV2, with 11 positions matching TRBD2. V was clipped by 3 bases and J by 1 base; unmatched bases: 3. This CDR3 contains 16 residues. CDR1 is SNHLY, CDR2 FYNNEI, per germline. CDR3 in DNA: TGTGCCAGCAGTGACTTACTAGCGGGGGGCACAGATACGCAGTATTTT. It translates to CASSDLLAGGTDTQYF. The complete variable domain, with remaining parts taken from reference TRBV2 and TRBJ2-3, reads EPEVTQTPSHQVTQMGQEVILRCVPISNHLYFYWYRQILGQKVEFLVSFYNNEISEKSEIFDDQFSVERPDGSNFTLKIRSTKLEDSAMYFCASSDLLAGGTDTQYFGPGTRLTVL.

DNA of the CDR3: TGTGCCAGCTCTCCCGGGACAGGGGCCTACGAGCAGTACTTC. Translation gives CASSPGTGAYEQYF. The gene calls are TRBV18 and TRBJ2-7; 10 bases match TRBD1. Germline V gene data show CDR1 as KGHSH and CDR2 as LQKENI. J lost 2 bases, V lost 6 bases, and 4 bases had no gene match. The CDR3 is 14 amino acids.

The chain is built from TRBV9 and TRBJ2-2; 10 nucleotides align to TRBD2. This CDR3 spans 16 amino acids. The junction had 8 bases not matched to a gene; V was cut back by 4 bases and J by 5 bases. CDR1 and CDR2 from the germline V gene are SGDLS and YYNGEE. The CDR3 DNA sequence: TGTGCCAGCAGCAAAGCTAGCGGGGGAGGGACCGGGGAGCTGTTTTTT. It yields the protein CASSKASGGGTGELFF.

The table lists this clone with a count of one. J is TRBJ1-2 and V is TRBV10-3, with 7 bases identical to TRBD1. The germline gives CDR1 ENHRY, CDR2 SYGVKD. Losses at the gene ends were 10 bases for V and 7 bases for J; bases not matched to a gene: 6. The CDR3 is 11 amino acids. The CDR3 sequence is CATGTVRGYTF. The CDR3 DNA reads TGTGCCACCGGGACAGTCCGTGGCTACACCTTC.

This clone is a singleton in its sample. V usage is TRBV5-5 and J usage is TRBJ2-5; 10 bases map to TRBD1. Germline V CDR1 and CDR2: SGHKS, YYEKEE (reference sequence). The CDR3 contains 15 residues. Unmatched junction bases numbered 6, after V lost 4 bases and J lost 3 bases. DNA of the CDR3: TGTGCCAGCAGCGCCTCGACAGGGGGCGAAGAGACCCAGTACTTC. Protein product: CASSASTGGEETQYF.

This clone appeared a single time. Other DNA sequences of this sample code for an identical CDR3. The chain recombines TRBV27 with TRBJ2-7; 7 bases map to TRBD1. V shed 6 bases, J shed 0 bases, and the junction held 2 bases outside the gene matches. CDR1 and CDR2 from the germline V gene are MNHEY and SMNVEV (reference sequence). This CDR3 contains 13 residues. The DNA of the CDR3 is TGTGCCAGCAGGCCAGGGGGCTCCTACGAGCAGTACTTC. Residues: CASRPGGSYEQYF.

The J gene is TRBJ2-2, the V gene TRBV12-3 or TRBV12-4; D gene unclear. Trimming left V 2 bases short and J 4 bases short, with 5 bases between. CDR3 length equals 13 residues. The CDR3 sequence: CASSLLRTGELFF. The CDR3, as DNA: TGTGCCAGCAGTTTACTCCGCACCGGGGAGCTGTTTTTT.

A note on this clone: The sample has other DNA sequences that encode this CDR3 too. The chain carries TRBV5-6 and TRBJ1-6; possible D gene TRBD1, 5 bases. V was shortened by 0 bases and J by 3 bases, with 7 bases between the two germline ends. In germline, CDR1 is SGHDT, CDR2 YYEEEE. The CDR3 is 15 amino acids. The CDR3 region is CASSLGQSYNSPLHF. CDR3 DNA sequence: TGTGCCAGCAGCTTGGGACAGAGCTATAATTCACCCCTCCACTTT.

This chain links TRBV4-1 with TRBJ2-1; 15 nucleotides line up with TRBD2. V shed 4 bases, J shed 10 bases, and the junction held 5 bases outside the gene matches. The CDR3 contains 15 residues. The V gene's germline CDR1 is MGHRA and CDR2 YSYEKL. As DNA, the CDR3 is TGCGCCAGCAGCCCCGGACTAGCGGGGGGGCGAGAGCAGTTCTTC. Its protein product is CASSPGLAGGREQFF.

The chain couples TRBV13 to TRBJ2-2; 9 bases align to TRBD1. The CDR3 consists of 22 residues. Germline CDR1 reads PRHDT; CDR2 reads FYEKMQ (reference sequence). The V and J ends lost 0 bases and 5 bases, in that order; junction bases with no gene match: 22. CDR3 DNA sequence: TGTGCCAGCAGCTTAGGCCTGGTCGCTCCATCAACCGGGACAGGGTATACCGGGGAGCTGTTTTTT. It specifies CASSLGLVAPSTGTGYTGELFF.

Only one count was recorded for this clone. The chain carries TRBV2 and TRBJ2-7; 7 nucleotides match TRBD2. In germline, CDR1 is SNHLY, CDR2 FYNNEI. Germline trimming cut 3 bases from V and 6 bases from J; bases unmatched to any gene: 2. The CDR3 is made up of 12 amino acids. Here the CDR3 reads CASSDWGGEQYF. In DNA, the CDR3 is TGTGCCAGCAGTGATTGGGGGGGCGAGCAGTACTTC.